Each of the 17 T cell receptor beta chains below was sequenced from the same sample in a study of spatial heterogeneity in lung cancer. Indicated time point: sample taken at primary tumor resection. Material for sequencing was whole RNA from tumor, nontumor lung or frozen PBMC, left unsorted. TCRdb recomputed calls from the 5' RACE reads with MiXCR, one row per CDR3 protein. The table shows some 37,000 distinct CDR3 sequences, with roughly 5.5% occurring only once. The specimen comprised PBMCs, sampled at surgery. The receptors originated from a female donor with early-stage non-small cell lung cancer.

This clonotype was counted many times. Here the CDR3 DNA reads TGTGCCAGCAGACCACCGGGCCGAGAAGCAGATACGCAGTATTTT. The encoded protein is CASRPPGREADTQYF. The V and J genes are TRBV6-6 and TRBJ2-3, with D hard to call. Per the germline V gene, CDR1 is MNHNY and CDR2 is SVGAGI (reference sequence). The V and J ends lost 6 bases and 4 bases respectively, with 17 bases between them. The CDR3 is 15 amino acids.

This clonotype has a count of ten or more. The chain links TRBV6-1 to TRBJ2-1, with a tentative D call TRBD2 (5 bases). CDR1 and CDR2 from the germline V gene are MNHNS and SASEGT. The CDR3 is made up of 16 amino acids. V lost 10 bases to trimming and J lost 0 bases, with 19 bases between them. This chain's CDR3 is CATSYSTSLSYNEQFF. The DNA of the CDR3 is TGTGCCACCTCCTACTCCACTAGTCTCTCCTACAATGAGCAGTTCTTC.

This clonotype was observed many times. The J gene is TRBJ2-5, the V gene TRBV20-1, with a weak D call TRBD2 (6 bases). CDR1 and CDR2 (germline): DFQATT, SNEGSKA (reference sequence). Between the trimmed V and J ends, which lost 3 bases and 4 bases, there was a span of 27 bases. CDR3 length: 18 residues. In DNA form, the CDR3 reads TGCAGTGCTAGGTCCGCTGTTCTGAGTAACTCCGGGGGAGAGACCCAGTACTTC. This codes for CSARSAVLSNSGGETQYF.

This clonotype showed up many times. V and J are TRBV6-2 or TRBV6-3 and TRBJ2-7, with 7 bases that match TRBD2. The CDR3 has 14 amino acids. Germline values: CDR1 MNHEY, CDR2 SVGEGT. The V and J ends lost 6 bases and 3 bases, in that order; junction bases with no gene match: 8. The CDR3 sequence is CASRPSGTIYEQYF. The CDR3 DNA follows: TGTGCCAGCAGGCCTTCCGGGACTATCTACGAGCAGTACTTC.

At least ten counts were recorded for this clonotype. The CDR3 here is CASSLQGWDSPLHF. The CDR3, as DNA: TGTGCCAGCAGTTTACAGGGGTGGGATTCACCCCTCCACTTT. The chain employs TRBV27 and TRBJ1-6, with D possibly TRBD1 on 6 matching bases. The V and J ends lost 2 bases and 8 bases respectively, with 10 bases between them. This CDR3 has 14 residues. Germline CDR1 reads MNHEY; CDR2 reads SMNVEV (reference sequence).

This clonotype was seen ten or more times. This chain joins TRBV20-1 and TRBJ2-3; the D gene is possibly TRBD2 (7 bases). Trimming took 5 bases from V and 6 from J, leaving 21 bases between them. The CDR3 covers 15 residues. Germline V gene lookup returns CDR1 DFQATT and CDR2 SNEGSKA (reference sequence). The CDR3: CSAPPWAGAGDTQYF. The CDR3 nucleotides read TGCAGTGCTCCCCCCTGGGCGGGGGCAGGGGATACGCAGTATTTT.

This clonotype was observed many times. The CDR3 DNA reads as TGCGCCAGCAGCCAAGGAGGCCGGAGCGTTAATGAAAAACTGTTTTTT. Translation gives CASSQGGRSVNEKLFF. This sequence joins TRBV4-1 and TRBJ1-4, with D unclear. V was cut by 1 base and J by 4 bases, with 13 bases left in between. Germline CDR1 is MGHRA and CDR2 is YSYEKL. This CDR3 contains 16 residues.

There are a few counts of this clonotype. CDR3 nucleotides: TGTGCCAGCAGTGACCCCGGACAGGGGAATGAAAAACTGTTTTTT. This translates into CASSDPGQGNEKLFF. The chain uses TRBV25-1 and TRBJ1-4; 9 positions agree with TRBD1. J gave up 5 bases and V 3 bases, and 4 bases lay outside the gene matches. The CDR3 has 15 amino acids. CDR1 is MGHDK and CDR2 is SYGVNS in the germline V gene.

This clonotype was counted ten times or more. The chain's CDR3 is CASSTMGSGELFF. The CDR3 region has the DNA TGTGCCAGCTCTACCATGGGATCCGGGGAGCTGTTTTTT. The gene calls are TRBV18 and TRBJ2-2, with D hard to call. The V end was cut by 6 bases, the J end by 6 bases, with 11 bases between. Germline values: CDR1 KGHSH, CDR2 LQKENI. The CDR3 contains 13 residues. The variable domain in full, with the rest retrieved from reference TRBV18 and TRBJ2-2, is NAGVMQNPRHLVRRRGQEARLRCSPMKGHSHVYWYRQLPEEGLKFMVYLQKENIIDESGMPKERFSAEFPKEGPSILRIQQVVRGDSAAYFCASSTMGSGELFFGEGSRLTVL.

This clonotype was seen ten or more times. The chain couples TRBV28 to TRBJ2-4; 13 bases align to TRBD2. CDR3 size: 15 residues. Germline lookup yields CDR1 MDHEN and CDR2 SYDVKM. The V gene end was trimmed by 4 bases and the J gene end by 13 bases; junction bases not matched to a gene: 10. CDR3 sequence reads: CASSSLAGGSGSQYF. The DNA of the CDR3 is TGTGCCAGCAGTTCACTAGCGGGAGGGTCGGGATCCCAGTACTTC. The full variable domain, rest sourced from reference TRBV28 and TRBJ2-4, is DVKVTQSSRYLVKRTGEKVFLECVQDMDHENMFWYRQDPGLGLRLIYFSYDVKMKEKGDIPEGYSVSREKKERFSLILESASTNQTSMYLCASSSLAGGSGSQYFGAGTRLSVL.

This clonotype has a count of ten or more. The chain uses TRBV7-2 and TRBJ2-6; D is perhaps TRBD1 or TRBD2 (5 bases each). Germline lookup yields CDR1 SGHTA and CDR2 FQGNSA. Trimming removed 5 bases at V and 6 bases at J, with 14 bases between. This CDR3 region has 15 residues. DNA of the CDR3: TGTGCCAGCAGCCTAGGGGCCCTAGCGGCCAACGTCCTGACTTTC. It specifies CASSLGALAANVLTF.

Ten or more counts support this clonotype. The chain combines TRBV20-1 with TRBJ2-7, with TRBD2 identical over 8 bases. The CDR3 has 14 residues. Germline V gene lookup returns CDR1 DFQATT and CDR2 SNEGSKA (reference sequence). The ends lost 3 bases at V and 4 bases at J; junction bases unmatched: 8. The CDR3 sequence is CSASPRGGGYEQYF. For the CDR3, the DNA is TGCAGTGCTAGCCCCCGGGGGGGAGGTTACGAGCAGTACTTC.

This chain connects TRBV3-1 to TRBJ2-3, with TRBD2 matching 7 bases. Unmatched junction bases numbered 4, after V lost 4 bases and J lost 0 bases. The germline CDR1 and CDR2 sequences are LGHDT and YNNKEL (reference sequence). The CDR3 is made up of 15 amino acids. Here the CDR3 DNA reads TGTGCCAGCAGCCTACTAGCGACTAGCACAGATACGCAGTATTTT. Amino acid sequence: CASSLLATSTDTQYF.

At least ten counts were recorded for this clonotype. This rearrangement joins TRBV11-2 to TRBJ1-2; TRBD1 might be the D (6 bases). V shed 5 bases and J shed 7 bases, with 11 bases lying between them. The CDR3 is 12 residues long. Germline assignment: CDR1 SGHAT and CDR2 FQNNGV. The CDR3 DNA is TGTGCCAGCAGCCTCCGGACAGCTGGCTACACCTTC. Protein product: CASSLRTAGYTF.

At least ten counts were recorded for this clonotype. J is TRBJ2-5 and V is TRBV20-1; D call uncertain. The length of the CDR3 is 14 residues. The ends were cut back, 3 bases at V and 7 bases at J, with 18 bases in the middle. The germline CDR1 and CDR2 sequences are DFQATT and SNEGSKA (reference sequence). CDR3 in amino acids: CSASELGSRGTQYF. As DNA, the CDR3 is TGCAGTGCTAGCGAGTTGGGGTCCCGAGGGACCCAGTACTTC.

This clonotype was detected ten times or more. The chain uses TRBV12-3 or TRBV12-4 and TRBJ1-2, with 8 bases lining up with TRBD1. V lost 3 bases and J lost 6; bases outside the gene matches: 6. This CDR3 contains 14 residues. CDR3 in amino acids: CASSFGQGADGYTF. The CDR3 bases are TGTGCCAGCAGTTTCGGGCAGGGGGCTGATGGCTACACCTTC.

As to this clonotype: A much larger clone sits a single nucleotide away, making a read error possible. V usage is TRBV20-1 and J usage is TRBJ2-7, with D possibly being TRBD2 (6 bases). The CDR3 is made up of 14 amino acids. V lost 0 bases to trimming and J lost 6 bases, with 15 bases between them. Germline assignment: CDR1 DFQATT and CDR2 SNEGSKA (reference sequence). CDR3 protein: CSARDLRGGSEQYF. CDR3 in DNA: TGCAGTGCTAGAGATCTTCGTGGGGGGAGCGAGCAGTACTTC.